Below, 10 T cell receptor beta chains from the same sample are listed, as sequenced in a study of cytomegalovirus exposure and HLA in healthy donors. This PCR relied on a set of 60 Vbeta primers and 13 Jbeta primers. Assay: immunoSEQ multiplex PCR; the TCRdb copy retains only in-frame clones and omits some. The sample has about 150,000 clones; roughly 73% are singletons. The source material was PBMCs. The receptors come from a man between 18 and 35 years old in good health and CMV-seropositive.

The gene calls are TRBV14 and TRBJ2-2; 7 bases agree with TRBD2. The CDR3 runs 14 residues. V was pared by 1 base and J by 6 bases, with 2 bases of the junction left unmatched. Germline-derived CDR1 and CDR2 are SGHDN and FVKESK. CDR3 loop: CASSQAGGAGELFF. In nucleotides, the CDR3 is TGTGCCAGCAGCCAAGCTGGGGGGGCCGGGGAGCTGTTTTTT.

This chain connects TRBV11-2 to TRBJ2-3, with D hard to call. The length of the CDR3 is 15 residues. Germline-derived CDR1 and CDR2 are SGHAT and FQNNGV. Trimming removed 5 bases at V and 1 base at J, with 13 bases between. The CDR3 is CASSPSVVRTDTQYF. The CDR3 DNA reads as TGTGCCAGCAGCCCCTCCGTTGTTCGCACAGATACGCAGTATTTT.

This clone was counted only a few times. The chain couples TRBV2 to TRBJ2-3; D possibly corresponds to TRBD2 (5 bases). This CDR3 has 11 amino acids. Trimming took 6 bases from V and 6 from J, leaving 7 bases between them. Per germline, CDR1 SNHLY and CDR2 FYNNEI. CDR3 in amino acids: CASRGGDTQYF. In DNA form, the CDR3 reads TGTGCCAGCAGGGGCGGGGATACGCAGTATTTT.

The DNA of the CDR3 is TGCGCCAGCAGCCAAGATTCGGCAGGGTCCGGGGAGCTGTTTTTT. Protein product: CASSQDSAGSGELFF. The V and J genes are TRBV4-1 and TRBJ2-2; D possibly corresponds to TRBD1 (5 bases). Trimming stripped 0 bases from V and 6 bases from J, with 11 bases between. Germline loops: CDR1 MGHRA, CDR2 YSYEKL. The CDR3 extends over 15 amino acids.

The chain employs TRBV28 and TRBJ1-1; 7 bases align to TRBD1. CDR3 length: 14 amino acids. V gave up 5 bases and J gave up 2 bases; unmatched junction bases: 5. Germline V gene data show CDR1 as MDHEN and CDR2 as SYDVKM. In DNA, the CDR3 is TGTGCCAGCAGTCTGCGACAGGGAAACACTGAAGCTTTCTTT. Its protein product is CASSLRQGNTEAFF.

This chain connects TRBV11-2 to TRBJ1-2; D may be TRBD1 (5 bases). The V gene's germline CDR1 is SGHAT and CDR2 FQNNGV. The CDR3 is 15 amino acids. Trimming pared 1 base from V and 6 bases from J, leaving 15 bases between. In DNA form, the CDR3 reads TGTGCCAGCAGCTTAGCCTCGGGCAGGGCGGATGGCTACACCTTC. As protein: CASSLASGRADGYTF.

The chain combines TRBV29-1 with TRBJ2-1; 7 bases agree with TRBD1. The V and J ends lost 8 bases and 5 bases, in that order; junction bases with no gene match: 9. In germline, CDR1 is SQVTM, CDR2 ANQGSEA. The CDR3 totals 13 residues. CDR3 DNA: TGCAGCTCCCTTCCGGACAGGAACAATGAGCAGTTCTTC. Residues: CSSLPDRNNEQFF.

The rearrangement links TRBV23-1 to TRBJ2-2; D is perhaps TRBD1 (5 bases). TRBV23-1 counts as an open reading frame of uncertain function. V was cut by 1 base and J by 8 bases, with 17 bases left in between. The CDR3 is made up of 16 amino acids. The CDR3 DNA follows: TGCGCCAGCAGTCAATGGTTAGGCAGGGCGTGGGGGGAGCTGTTTTTT. Encoded protein: CASSQWLGRAWGELFF.

A note on this clone: Other DNA sequences in the sample encode the same CDR3. The chain joins TRBV5-1 to TRBJ2-1; 11 bases fit TRBD2. Trimming cost V 4 bases and J 4 bases; bases outside gene matches: 4. The germline CDR1 and CDR2 sequences are SGHRS and YFSETQ. This CDR3 region has 15 residues. The CDR3 DNA is TGCGCCAGCAGCCTGGGACTAGCGGATTACAATGAGCAGTTCTTC. Translating it yields CASSLGLADYNEQFF.

This clone was seen a handful of times. This chain links TRBV27 with TRBJ2-7; TRBD2 is a possible D gene (6 bases). This CDR3 is built from 16 residues. The V gene's germline CDR1 is MNHEY and CDR2 SMNVEV (reference sequence). V lost 5 bases and J 2 bases, leaving 19 bases between the germline ends. The CDR3 coding sequence is TGTGCCAGCAGTCCGAGAGTTGGAGGGGACGCCTACGAGCAGTACTTC. It codes for CASSPRVGGDAYEQYF.